A selection of T cell receptor beta chains follows, all from one sample in a study of CD8+CD57+ T cells in acquired aplastic anemia. TCRdb itself ran the reads through MiXCR, one entry per CDR3 protein. Here the sample spans 90,000 to 120,000 distinct CDR3 sequences, around 50% being singletons. The sequenced sample was sorted CD4+, CD8+, or CD8+CD57+ T cells (not recorded which) from PBMCs. The receptor set was obtained from a human donor in good health, serving as a control. The CDR3 runs from the conserved cysteine through the conserved F or W. Fields, in order: J gene, V gene, D gene, clone size, CDR3 protein, CDR3 DNA. D genes are given only for firm matches. The size field is filled for only some rows; it gives once, few, many or a size class.

>TRBJ1-1|TRBV10-3|TRBD1|.
CAISGSQGQGGTEAFF
TGTGCCATCAGTGGAAGCCAGGGACAGGGAGGCACTGAAGCTTTCTTT
>TRBJ2-1|TRBV10-2|TRBD1|.
CASRDRGDHNEQFF
TGCGCCAGCAGGGACAGGGGTGACCACAATGAGCAGTTCTTC
>TRBJ1-6|TRBV4-2|.|few
CASSLRPGGTAANSPLHF
TGTGCCAGCAGCCTCCGACCCGGGGGCACCGCCGCTAATTCACCCCTCCACTTT
>TRBJ1-1|TRBV5-1|.|once
CASSPGAGVNEAFF
TGCGCCAGCAGCCCAGGGGCAGGGGTTAATGAAGCTTTCTTT
>TRBJ2-7|TRBV5-6|TRBD1|many
CASSFFGGQGVYEQYF
TGTGCCAGCAGCTTTTTCGGGGGACAGGGGGTCTACGAGCAGTACTTC
>TRBJ2-2|TRBV6-6|.|many
CASSYSIGSGELFF
TGTGCCAGCAGTTACTCGATAGGGTCCGGGGAGCTGTTTTTT
>TRBJ2-7|TRBV10-3|TRBD1|.
CAISDSDRGYEQYF
TGTGCCATCAGTGACTCGGACAGGGGGTACGAGCAGTACTTC
>TRBJ1-2|TRBV6-1|.|many
CASSRLRQSHGYTF
TGTGCCAGCAGTCGACTCCGGCAGAGTCATGGCTACACCTTC
>TRBJ1-1|TRBV6-5|.|many
CASSYLKQRMNTEAFF
TGTGCCAGCAGTTACTTAAAACAGAGGATGAACACTGAAGCTTTCTTT
>TRBJ2-7|TRBV7-6|.|.
CASSLDSRYEQYF
TGTGCCAGCAGCTTAGACTCGCGATACGAGCAGTACTTC
>TRBJ1-2|TRBV30|TRBD1|.
CACYGTGDYGYTF
TGTGCCTGTTACGGGACAGGGGACTATGGCTACACCTTC
>TRBJ1-1|TRBV5-1|.|many
CASRAGSGLNTEAFF
TGCGCCAGCCGGGCAGGGTCAGGCTTGAACACTGAAGCTTTCTTT
>TRBJ2-1|TRBV25-1|TRBD1|.
CASSGTDRDCNEQFF
TGTGCCAGCAGTGGGACGGACAGGGACTGCAATGAGCAGTTCTTC
>TRBJ2-3|TRBV6-2/TRBV6-3|TRBD2|.
CASSYNDGGADLADTQYF
TGTGCCAGCAGTTACAATGACGGGGGGGCCGATCTTGCAGATACGCAGTATTTT
>TRBJ1-5|TRBV30|TRBD1|.
CAWSGGQGNQPQHF
TGTGCCTGGAGTGGGGGACAGGGCAATCAGCCCCAGCATTTT
>TRBJ2-7|TRBV7-2|.|.
CASSQQVSYEQYF
TGTGCCAGCAGCCAGCAGGTTTCCTACGAGCAGTACTTC
>TRBJ2-7|TRBV12-3/TRBV12-4|TRBD1|.
CASSQTDRANEQYF
TGTGCCAGCAGTCAGACGGACAGGGCCAACGAGCAGTACTTC
>TRBJ2-3|TRBV4-3|.|many
CASSDLADTDTQYF
TGCGCCAGCAGCGATCTAGCAGACACAGATACGCAGTATTTT
>TRBJ1-1|TRBV29-1|.|.
CSVKGANTEAFF
TGCAGCGTTAAAGGGGCGAACACTGAAGCTTTCTTT
>TRBJ2-7|TRBV27|.|many
CASSLSSSHEQYF
TGTGCCAGCAGTTTATCATCCAGCCACGAGCAGTACTTC
>TRBJ2-3|TRBV11-3|.|.
CASTFNAGHNEQYF
TGTGCCAGCACCTTCAACGCGGGCCACAATGAGCAGTATTTT
>TRBJ2-3|TRBV5-1|TRBD1|once
CASSFGQGPDTQYF
TGCGCCAGCAGCTTTGGACAGGGGCCAGATACGCAGTATTTT
>TRBJ2-1|TRBV25-1|.|.
CASSTYGADSYNEQFF
TGTGCCAGCAGTACCTACGGGGCAGACTCCTACAATGAGCAGTTCTTC
>TRBJ2-2|TRBV7-9|.|few
CAIPGAGELFF
TGTGCCATCCCAGGGGCCGGGGAGCTGTTTTTT
>TRBJ1-1|TRBV15|TRBD1|few
CATSIDGTGEANTEAFF
TGTGCCACCAGCATCGACGGGACAGGGGAAGCGAACACTGAAGCTTTCTTT
>TRBJ2-3|TRBV9|.|.
CASSVGQGTDTQYF
TGTGCCAGCAGCGTAGGACAGGGCACAGATACGCAGTATTTT
>TRBJ2-3|TRBV10-3|TRBD2|.
CAISETSGGAIDTQYF
TGTGCCATCAGCGAAACTAGCGGGGGGGCCATTGATACGCAGTATTTT
>TRBJ2-7|TRBV6-5|.|many
CASSYTIYYEQYF
TGTGCCAGCAGTTACACTATCTACTACGAGCAGTACTTC
>TRBJ2-5|TRBV7-8|TRBD2|few
CASSLGTSGGARETQYF
TGTGCCAGCAGCTTAGGGACTAGCGGGGGGGCCAGAGAGACCCAGTACTTC
>TRBJ2-3|TRBV25-1|TRBD1|.
CASSPGTGSRDTQYF
TGTGCCAGCTCACCAGGGACAGGGTCGCGAGATACGCAGTATTTT
>TRBJ2-1|TRBV12-3/TRBV12-4|TRBD2|.
CTSSLVSGGTYNEQFF
TGTACCAGCAGTTTGGTTAGCGGGGGGACGTACAATGAGCAGTTCTTC
>TRBJ2-3|TRBV5-1|.|.
CASSTQPGGTDTQYF
TGCGCCAGCAGCACCCAGCCTGGGGGCACAGATACGCAGTATTTT
>TRBJ2-1|TRBV7-3|.|.
CASSFRRGNEQFF
TGTGCCAGCAGCTTCCGCAGGGGAAATGAGCAGTTCTTC